The source of this T cell receptor beta chain is a study of T cells after somatic rescue of genetic block. The data were produced by immunoSEQ multiplex PCR, yet TCRdb's version contains in-frame clones alone and is incomplete. The sample yields approximately 16,000 clones, under 80% seen once. The CDR3 has 16 residues. The germline V gene has CDR1 KGHSH and CDR2 LQKENI. The V gene lost 5 bases and the J gene lost 6 bases, with 21 bases spanning the gap. The table lists this clone with a count of one. The gene calls are TRBV18 and TRBJ2-3; D not resolved. Sample: peripheral blood mononuclear cells (PBMCs). The TCR comes from a man in his late teens or twenties. The CDR3 reads CASSTSLQIAQDTQYF. Here the CDR3 DNA reads TGTGCCAGCTCAACGTCCCTTCAGATTGCACAGGATACGCAGTATTTT.